The 30 T cell receptor beta chains below all came from one sample that was sequenced in a study of cytomegalovirus exposure and HLA in healthy donors. 60 Vbeta and 13 Jbeta primers were used in PCR. The assay was immunoSEQ multiplex PCR, and TCRdb's table has in-frame clones only and misses some. The data hold roughly 130,000 clones, with 75% to 85% observed a single time. The sample was PBMCs. The receptors were sampled from a male donor in good health and CMV-seropositive.

The chain combines TRBV6-1 with TRBJ1-1; maybe TRBD1 (6 bases). CDR1 and CDR2 from the germline V gene are MNHNS and SASEGT. The length of the CDR3 is 15 residues. Trimming shortened V by 8 bases and J by 4 bases, and 20 bases separated the two germline ends. CDR3 loop: CASATGYRASTEAFF. CDR3 in DNA: TGTGCCAGCGCCACAGGGTACAGGGCCAGCACTGAAGCTTTCTTT.

V gene TRBV10-3 combines with J gene TRBJ2-5; D call uncertain. The V gene lost 0 bases and the J gene lost 3 bases, with 5 bases spanning the gap. The CDR3 loop spans 13 amino acids. Germline V lookup: CDR1 ENHRY, CDR2 SYGVKD. CDR3 nucleotides: TGTGCCATCAGTGAGTCCACAGAAGAGACCCAGTACTTC. It yields the protein CAISESTEETQYF.

The chain uses TRBV19 and TRBJ2-5; TRBD2 aligns across 7 bases. The J segment lost 4 bases and the V segment lost 5 bases, leaving 7 bases of the junction unmatched. The CDR3 runs 14 residues. Germline loops: CDR1 LNHDA, CDR2 SQIVND (reference sequence). CDR3 sequence reads: CASSSGLVSETQYF. The CDR3 DNA reads TGTGCCAGTAGTTCAGGACTAGTATCAGAGACCCAGTACTTC.

V and J are TRBV4-3 and TRBJ2-5; possibly TRBD2 for D (5 bases). Between the trimmed V and J ends, which lost 0 bases and 5 bases, there was a span of 10 bases. Germline values: CDR1 LGHNA, CDR2 YSLEER. CDR3 length: 14 residues. The CDR3 is CASSQDWLAETQYF. Here the CDR3 DNA reads TGCGCCAGCAGCCAAGATTGGTTAGCGGAGACCCAGTACTTC.

The chain carries TRBV7-6 and TRBJ1-2, with 7 bases matching TRBD1. The CDR3 contains 13 residues. The germline V gene has CDR1 SGHVS and CDR2 FNYEAQ. J was trimmed by 6 bases and V by 0 bases; bases with no gene match: 1. In DNA form, the CDR3 reads TGTGCCAGCAGCTTAGCGGGACAGAATGGCTACACCTTC. It encodes CASSLAGQNGYTF.

V gene TRBV30 combines with J gene TRBJ2-7; 7 bases line up with TRBD2. This CDR3 contains 13 residues. J gave up 5 bases and V 4 bases, and 8 bases lay outside the gene matches. Looked up from germline, CDR1 is GTSNPN and CDR2 is SVGIG (reference sequence). The DNA of the CDR3 is TGTGCCTGGAATAAGGCGGGAGAAGACGAGCAGTACTTC. Translating gives CAWNKAGEDEQYF.

The chain joins TRBV5-1 to TRBJ2-5, with D perhaps TRBD1 (6 bases). V lost 4 bases and J lost 0, with 19 bases in between. The CDR3 has 17 amino acids. Germline loops: CDR1 SGHRS, CDR2 YFSETQ. CDR3 loop: CASSPRDTGSYQETQYF. The DNA of the CDR3 is TGCGCCAGCAGCCCCAGGGACACCGGGTCGTACCAAGAGACCCAGTACTTC.

This chain uses TRBV10-2 with TRBJ2-1; 8 positions match TRBD2. This CDR3 is built from 14 residues. Germline CDR1 WSHSY, CDR2 SAAADI. The V gene end was trimmed by 6 bases and the J gene end by 3 bases; junction bases not matched to a gene: 4. CDR3 loop: CASRPSGHYNEQFF. CDR3 nucleotide sequence: TGCGCCAGCAGACCTAGCGGGCACTACAATGAGCAGTTCTTC.

The rearrangement joins TRBV9 to TRBJ2-5, with TRBD1 matching over 7 bases. CDR1 is SGDLS, CDR2 YYNGEE, per germline. The CDR3 is made up of 12 amino acids. The ends lost 4 bases at V and 3 bases at J; junction bases unmatched: 0. CDR3 nucleotide sequence: TGTGCCAGCAGCACAGGGGAAGAGACCCAGTACTTC. This sequence encodes CASSTGEETQYF.

The chain has TRBV6-5 and TRBJ2-5; D uncertain. The germline V gene encodes CDR1 MNHEY and CDR2 SVGAGI. The ends were cut back, 6 bases at V and 5 bases at J, with 16 bases in the middle. The CDR3 length is 14 residues. CDR3 bases: TGTGCCAGCAGAGTGGGCTGGGCTTTGGAGACCCAGTACTTC. Amino acid sequence: CASRVGWALETQYF.

CDR3 in amino acids: CASSQDATVHFYNSPLHF. The CDR3 DNA follows: TGCGCCAGCAGCCAAGATGCGACAGTGCATTTCTATAATTCACCCCTCCACTTT. The chain employs TRBV4-3 and TRBJ1-6, with D perhaps TRBD1 (5 bases). Germline V gene data show CDR1 as LGHNA and CDR2 as YSLEER. The CDR3 totals 18 residues. Trimming took off 0 bases at V and 3 bases at J, with 15 bases between the two ends.

This clone turned up a few times. Written as DNA, the CDR3 is TGCGCCAGCAGTGCGAGGTCAGGGGGCGCGGGTTCCTACGAGCAGTACTTC. This translates into CASSARSGGAGSYEQYF. The V and J genes are TRBV10-2 and TRBJ2-7; TRBD1 matches 8 bases. CDR3 length: 17 residues. Germline V gives CDR1 WSHSY, CDR2 SAAADI. The V and J ends lost 4 bases and 1 base, in that order; junction bases with no gene match: 12.

This rearrangement joins TRBV7-9 to TRBJ2-5, with a tentative D call TRBD2 (6 bases). The V gene lost 5 bases and the J gene lost 10 bases, with 14 bases spanning the gap. The CDR3 loop spans 12 amino acids. Germline V gene lookup returns CDR1 SEHNR and CDR2 FQNEAQ (reference sequence). CDR3 in DNA: TGTGCCAGCAGCCCATCGGGGGAGTTCCAGTACTTC. Protein product: CASSPSGEFQYF.

This chain joins TRBV5-1 and TRBJ2-7; 11 positions agree with TRBD2. V trimming: 1 base; J trimming: 1 base; junction bases outside the gene matches: 10. CDR1 is SGHRS and CDR2 is YFSETQ in the germline V gene. CDR3 size: 18 residues. CDR3 residues: CASSLSLAGGSRSYEQYF. In nucleotides, the CDR3 is TGCGCCAGCAGCTTGTCCCTAGCGGGAGGTTCCAGGTCCTACGAGCAGTACTTC.

The rearrangement joins TRBV5-1 to TRBJ2-5, with 7 bases identical to TRBD1. The CDR3 contains 16 residues. The junction had 10 bases not matched to a gene; V was cut back by 3 bases and J by 2 bases. Germline V gives CDR1 SGHRS, CDR2 YFSETQ. Here the CDR3 reads CASSSGTVVFQETQYF. As DNA, the CDR3 is TGCGCCAGCAGCTCTGGGACAGTCGTATTTCAAGAGACCCAGTACTTC.

The rearrangement joins TRBV7-9 to TRBJ2-6, with TRBD1 identical over 9 bases. The CDR3 has 17 residues. Losses at the gene ends were 3 bases for V and 0 bases for J; bases not matched to a gene: 3. CDR1 SEHNR and CDR2 FQNEAQ come from the germline V gene (reference sequence). CDR3 sequence: CASSLTGGSSGANVLTF. The CDR3 DNA sequence: TGTGCCAGCAGCTTGACAGGGGGGAGCTCTGGGGCCAACGTCCTGACTTTC.

This clone occurred a few times. The rearrangement links TRBV19 to TRBJ1-4; tentatively, D is TRBD1 (6 bases). The V end was cut by 6 bases, the J end by 2 bases, with 16 bases between. This CDR3 region has 16 residues. Germline V gene sequence: CDR1 LNHDA, CDR2 SQIVND (reference sequence). CDR3 DNA sequence: TGTGCCAGTAGGGGCCAGGGGCTAGGGACTAATGAAAAACTGTTTTTT. Its translation: CASRGQGLGTNEKLFF. Looking up the rest from reference TRBV19 and TRBJ1-4 gives the full variable domain: DGGITQSPKYLFRKEGQNVTLSCEQNLNHDAMYWYRQDPGQGLRLIYYSQIVNDFQKGDIAEGYSVSREKKESFPLTVTSAQKNPTAFYLCASRGQGLGTNEKLFFGSGTQLSVL.

This chain links TRBV19 with TRBJ2-3, with TRBD1 matching 11 bases. J was trimmed by 5 bases and V by 5 bases; bases with no gene match: 12. Germline lookup yields CDR1 LNHDA and CDR2 SQIVND (reference sequence). CDR3 length equals 17 residues. The CDR3 loop is CASSPRGGQGARDTQYF. CDR3 DNA sequence: TGTGCCAGTAGTCCCAGGGGCGGACAGGGGGCGAGAGATACGCAGTATTTT.

The V gene is TRBV29-1, the J gene TRBJ2-1, with 7 bases matching TRBD2. The V gene end was trimmed by 1 base and the J gene end by 4 bases; junction bases not matched to a gene: 13. This CDR3 comprises 17 residues. From germline, CDR1 is SQVTM and CDR2 ANQGSEA. The CDR3 region has the DNA TGCAGCGTTGAAGGATTGGCGCTAGCGGTGCCTTACAATGAGCAGTTCTTC. Its translation is CSVEGLALAVPYNEQFF.

The rearrangement uses TRBV15 and TRBJ1-6; D remains unclear. V gave up 0 bases and J gave up 4 bases, with 4 bases separating them. The germline gives CDR1 LNHNV, CDR2 YYDKDF (reference sequence). CDR3 length: 14 amino acids. CDR3 protein: CATSRDLYNSPLHF. The CDR3 nucleotides are TGTGCCACCAGCAGAGATCTATATAATTCACCCCTCCACTTT.

The rearrangement uses TRBV29-1 and TRBJ1-4, with 9 bases that match TRBD1. In germline, CDR1 is SQVTM, CDR2 ANQGSEA. This CDR3 contains 13 residues. With V trimmed by 4 bases and J by 6 bases, 3 bases remained unmatched. CDR3 loop: CSVGTGDDEKLFF. CDR3 sequence (DNA): TGCAGCGTTGGGACAGGGGACGATGAAAAACTGTTTTTT.

This rearrangement joins TRBV5-5 to TRBJ2-7, with D maybe TRBD1 (6 bases). The CDR3 has 15 amino acids. The germline CDR1 and CDR2 sequences are SGHKS and YYEKEE (reference sequence). V lost 1 base and J 1 base, leaving 12 bases between the germline ends. CDR3 loop: CASSLLARGSYEQYF. CDR3 DNA: TGTGCCAGCAGCTTGTTGGCTAGGGGGTCCTACGAGCAGTACTTC. The full variable domain, its missing parts supplied by reference TRBV5-5 and TRBJ2-7, is DAGVTQSPTHLIKTRGQQVTLRCSPISGHKSVSWYQQVLGQGPQFIFQYYEKEERGRGNFPDRFSARQFPNYSSELNVNALLLGDSALYLCASSLLARGSYEQYFGPGTRLTVT.

The J gene is TRBJ2-4, the V gene TRBV4-1; 8 nucleotides agree with TRBD1. Trimming removed 3 bases from V and 5 bases from J; junction bases left unmatched: 12. This CDR3 region has 17 residues. Per the germline V gene, CDR1 is MGHRA and CDR2 is YSYEKL. CDR3 DNA sequence: TGCGCCAGCAGCCACCAAGACAGGGGCTATGGCCAAAACATTCAGTACTTC. Translated, it gives CASSHQDRGYGQNIQYF.

This chain connects TRBV11-3 to TRBJ2-1; 8 bases align to TRBD1. The V and J ends lost 5 bases and 8 bases, in that order; junction bases with no gene match: 8. This CDR3 spans 14 amino acids. CDR1 and CDR2 from the germline V gene are SGHNT and YENEEA. In DNA, the CDR3 is TGTGCCAGCAGCCCCCGGGACAGGCTCGATGAGCAGTTCTTC. Its translation is CASSPRDRLDEQFF. The full variable domain, with the rest looked up from reference TRBV11-3 and TRBJ2-1, is EAGVVQSPRYKIIEKKQPVAFWCNPISGHNTLYWYLQNLGQGPELLIRYENEEAVDDSQLPKDRFSAERLKGVDSTLKIQPAELGDSAVYLCASSPRDRLDEQFFGPGTRLTVL.

The CDR3 bases are TGTGCCAGTAGTCGGACAGCCCCGGGCATGTCAGCCGAGCAGTTCTTC. Translation: CASSRTAPGMSAEQFF. The rearrangement uses TRBV19 and TRBJ2-1; D is perhaps TRBD1 (6 bases). Germline V CDR1 and CDR2: LNHDA, SQIVND (reference sequence). This CDR3 is 16 amino acids long. The V end was cut by 5 bases, the J end by 10 bases, with 24 bases between.

V usage is TRBV11-1 and J usage is TRBJ2-5, with a weak D call TRBD2 (5 bases). CDR3 length: 13 residues. Germline CDR1 is SGHAT and CDR2 is FQDESV (reference sequence). V was trimmed by 1 base and J by 4 bases, leaving 7 bases between them. CDR3 sequence reads: CASSLDGGETQYF. CDR3 coding DNA: TGTGCCAGCAGCTTAGACGGAGGAGAGACCCAGTACTTC.

The chain employs TRBV21-1 and TRBJ2-2; TRBD1, the table's D call, was not compared with the DNA. TRBV21-1 is a pseudogene. The CDR3 totals 15 residues. CDR3 loop: CAITYRGRNTGELFF. For the CDR3, the DNA is TGTGCCATTACATACAGGGGGAGAAACACCGGGGAGCTGTTTTTT.

The chain carries TRBV5-6 and TRBJ2-7; D is possibly TRBD1 (5 bases). Trimming removed 0 bases at V and 2 bases at J, with 9 bases between. The CDR3 contains 14 residues. CDR1 SGHDT and CDR2 YYEEEE come from the germline V gene. The CDR3 loop is CASSLGRATYEQYF. CDR3 bases: TGTGCCAGCAGCTTGGGCAGGGCGACCTACGAGCAGTACTTC. The full variable domain, its missing parts supplied by reference TRBV5-6 and TRBJ2-7, is DAGVTQSPTHLIKTRGQQVTLRCSPKSGHDTVSWYQQALGQGPQFIFQYYEEEERQRGNFPDRFSGHQFPNYSSELNVNALLLGDSALYLCASSLGRATYEQYFGPGTRLTVT.

The chain combines TRBV6-5 with TRBJ2-7, with TRBD2 identical over 9 bases. This CDR3 contains 12 residues. CDR1 MNHEY and CDR2 SVGAGI come from the germline V gene. The trim removed 7 bases at V and 5 bases at J, leaving 3 bases unmatched. For the CDR3, the DNA is TGTGCCAGCACAGCGGGAGGCGACGAGCAGTACTTC. Residues: CASTAGGDEQYF.

The chain employs TRBV19 and TRBJ2-1, with 8 bases lining up with TRBD2. V shed 0 bases, J shed 0 bases, and the junction held 1 base outside the gene matches. This CDR3 is 16 amino acids long. The germline gives CDR1 LNHDA, CDR2 SQIVND (reference sequence). The CDR3 DNA sequence: TGTGCCAGTAGTATAGAGCGGGAGGCCTCCTACAATGAGCAGTTCTTC. Translating gives CASSIEREASYNEQFF.